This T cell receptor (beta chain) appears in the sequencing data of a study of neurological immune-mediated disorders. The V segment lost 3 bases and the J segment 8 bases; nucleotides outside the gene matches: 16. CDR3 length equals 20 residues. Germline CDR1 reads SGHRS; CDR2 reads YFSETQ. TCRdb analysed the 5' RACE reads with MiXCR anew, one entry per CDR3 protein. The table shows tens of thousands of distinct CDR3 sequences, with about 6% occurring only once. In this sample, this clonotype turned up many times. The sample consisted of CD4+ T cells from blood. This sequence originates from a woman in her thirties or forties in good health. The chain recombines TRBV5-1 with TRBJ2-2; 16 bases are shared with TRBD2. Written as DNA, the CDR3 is TGCGCCAGCAGCTCGGGCCTACCGGGACTAGCGGGAGGGCCGACAGGGGAGCTGTTTTTT. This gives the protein CASSSGLPGLAGGPTGELFF.